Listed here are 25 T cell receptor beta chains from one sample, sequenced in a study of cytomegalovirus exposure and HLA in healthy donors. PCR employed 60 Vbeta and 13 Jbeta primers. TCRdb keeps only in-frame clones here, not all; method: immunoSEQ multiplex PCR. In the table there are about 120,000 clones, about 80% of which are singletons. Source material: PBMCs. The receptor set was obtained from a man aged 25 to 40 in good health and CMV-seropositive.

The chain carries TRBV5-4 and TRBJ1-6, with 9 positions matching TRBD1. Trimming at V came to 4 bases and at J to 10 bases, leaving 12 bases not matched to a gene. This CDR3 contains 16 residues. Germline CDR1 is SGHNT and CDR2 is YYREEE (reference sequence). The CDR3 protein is CASSPPGQGVVSPLHF. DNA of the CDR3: TGTGCCAGCAGCCCACCGGGACAGGGAGTTGTCTCACCCCTCCACTTT.

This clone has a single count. The CDR3 nucleotides are TGTGCCAGCAGGTTGGGACAGGGGGTCTACGAGCAGTACTTC. It translates to CASRLGQGVYEQYF. The chain carries TRBV6-5 and TRBJ2-7; 11 bases line up with TRBD1. V dropped 6 bases and J dropped 3; count of bases not matched to a gene: 4. The germline gives CDR1 MNHEY, CDR2 SVGAGI. The CDR3 is made up of 14 amino acids.

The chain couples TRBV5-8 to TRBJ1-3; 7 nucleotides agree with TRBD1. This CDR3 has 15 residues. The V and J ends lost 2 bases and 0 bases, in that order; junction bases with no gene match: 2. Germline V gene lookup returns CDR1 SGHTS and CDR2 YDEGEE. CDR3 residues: CASSLQGSSGNTIYF. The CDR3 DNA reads TGTGCCAGCAGCTTACAGGGGTCCTCTGGAAACACCATATATTTT. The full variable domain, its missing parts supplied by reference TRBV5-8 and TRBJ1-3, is EAGVTQSPTHLIKTRGQQATLRCSPISGHTSVYWYQQALGLGLQFLLWYDEGEERNRGNFPPRFSGRQFPNYSSELNVNALELEDSALYLCASSLQGSSGNTIYFGEGSWLTVV.

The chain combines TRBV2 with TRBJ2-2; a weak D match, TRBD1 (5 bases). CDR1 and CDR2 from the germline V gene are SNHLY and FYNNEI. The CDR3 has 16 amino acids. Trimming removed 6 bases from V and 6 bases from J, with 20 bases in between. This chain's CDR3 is CASSPVRGKTAGELFF. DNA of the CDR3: TGTGCCAGCAGCCCAGTAAGGGGAAAAACCGCCGGGGAGCTGTTTTTT.

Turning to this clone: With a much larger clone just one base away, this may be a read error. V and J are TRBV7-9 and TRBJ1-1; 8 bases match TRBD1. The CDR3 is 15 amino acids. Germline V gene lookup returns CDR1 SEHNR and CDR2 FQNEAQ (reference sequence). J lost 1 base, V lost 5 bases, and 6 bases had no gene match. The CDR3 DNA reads TGTGCCAGCAGCGTATCCGGGACAGGGAACACTGAAGCTTTCTTT. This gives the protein CASSVSGTGNTEAFF.

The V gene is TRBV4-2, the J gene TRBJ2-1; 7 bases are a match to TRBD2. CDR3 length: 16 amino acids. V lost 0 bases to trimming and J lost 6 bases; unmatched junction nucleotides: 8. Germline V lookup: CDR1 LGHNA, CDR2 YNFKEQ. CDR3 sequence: CASSQDWGRALNEQFF. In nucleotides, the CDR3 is TGTGCCAGCAGCCAAGATTGGGGGAGGGCCCTCAATGAGCAGTTCTTC.

The CDR3 DNA sequence: TGTGCCAGCAGTTTTGCGACAAACACCGGGGAGCTGTTTTTT. As protein: CASSFATNTGELFF. The gene calls are TRBV28 and TRBJ2-2; no firm D call. The V gene's germline CDR1 is MDHEN and CDR2 SYDVKM. V was shortened by 3 bases and J by 2 bases, with 7 bases between the two germline ends. The length of the CDR3 is 14 residues.

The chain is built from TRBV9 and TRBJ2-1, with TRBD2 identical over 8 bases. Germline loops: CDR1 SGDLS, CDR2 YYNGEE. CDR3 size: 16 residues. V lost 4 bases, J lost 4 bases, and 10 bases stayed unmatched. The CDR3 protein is CASSPTSGEGYNEQFF. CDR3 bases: TGTGCCAGCAGCCCTACTAGCGGAGAAGGGTACAATGAGCAGTTCTTC. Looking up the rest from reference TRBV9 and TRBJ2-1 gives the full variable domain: DSGVTQTPKHLITATGQRVTLRCSPRSGDLSVYWYQQSLDQGLQFLIQYYNGEERAKGNILERFSAQQFPDLHSELNLSSLELGDSALYFCASSPTSGEGYNEQFFGPGTRLTVL.

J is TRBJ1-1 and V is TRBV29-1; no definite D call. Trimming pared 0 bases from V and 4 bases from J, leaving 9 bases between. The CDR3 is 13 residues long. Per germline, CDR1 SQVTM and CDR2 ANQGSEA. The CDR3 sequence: CSVEDPRSTEAFF. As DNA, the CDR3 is TGCAGCGTTGAAGACCCACGTAGCACTGAAGCTTTCTTT.

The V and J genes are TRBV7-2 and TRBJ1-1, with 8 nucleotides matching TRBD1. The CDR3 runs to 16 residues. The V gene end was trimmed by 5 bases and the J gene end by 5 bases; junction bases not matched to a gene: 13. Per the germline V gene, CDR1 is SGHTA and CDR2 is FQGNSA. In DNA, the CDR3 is TGTGCCAGCAGCCAGGGACAGGCTTCGGTGGGGACTGAAGCTTTCTTT. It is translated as CASSQGQASVGTEAFF.

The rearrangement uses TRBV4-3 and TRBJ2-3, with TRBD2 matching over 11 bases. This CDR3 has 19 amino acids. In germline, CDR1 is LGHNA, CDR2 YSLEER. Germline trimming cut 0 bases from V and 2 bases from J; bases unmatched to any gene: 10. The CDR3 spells CASSQEFRLAGRYTDTQYF. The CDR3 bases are TGCGCCAGCAGCCAAGAGTTCAGACTAGCGGGGCGATACACAGATACGCAGTATTTT.

The CDR3 DNA reads as TGCAGCGTTGAATCGAGCTCTGGGGCCAACGTCCTGACTTTC. Encoded protein: CSVESSSGANVLTF. The chain recombines TRBV29-1 with TRBJ2-6; D is ambiguous. This CDR3 comprises 14 residues. Trimming took 2 bases from V and 0 from J, leaving 5 bases between them. CDR1 SQVTM and CDR2 ANQGSEA come from the germline V gene.

This CDR3 reads CASSEEVTVAQPQHF. The DNA for the CDR3 is TGTGCCAGCAGTGAAGAGGTTACAGTTGCTCAGCCCCAGCATTTT. The chain is built from TRBV6-1 and TRBJ1-5; D is uncertain. V gave up 1 base and J gave up 6 bases, with 13 bases separating them. The CDR3 spans 15 residues. Germline lookup yields CDR1 MNHNS and CDR2 SASEGT.

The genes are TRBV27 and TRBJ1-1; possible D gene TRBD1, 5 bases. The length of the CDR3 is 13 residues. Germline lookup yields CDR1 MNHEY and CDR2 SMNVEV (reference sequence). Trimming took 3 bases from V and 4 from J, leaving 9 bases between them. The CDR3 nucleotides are TGTGCCAGCAGTTTCAGGGAGGGCACTGAAGCTTTCTTT. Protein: CASSFREGTEAFF.

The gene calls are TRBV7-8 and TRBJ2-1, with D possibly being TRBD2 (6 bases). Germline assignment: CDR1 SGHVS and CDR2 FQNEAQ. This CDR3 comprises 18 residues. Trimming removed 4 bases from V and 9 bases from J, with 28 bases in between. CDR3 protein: CASSSPTSDSGGLGEQFF. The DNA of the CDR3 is TGTGCCAGCAGCTCTCCCACCTCTGATAGCGGAGGGCTGGGTGAGCAGTTCTTC.

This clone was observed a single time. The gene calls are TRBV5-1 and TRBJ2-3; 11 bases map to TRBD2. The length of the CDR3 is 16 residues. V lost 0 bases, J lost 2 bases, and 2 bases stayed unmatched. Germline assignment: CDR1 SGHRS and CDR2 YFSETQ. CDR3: CASSLVLAGVTDTQYF. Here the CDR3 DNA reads TGCGCCAGCAGCTTGGTACTAGCGGGAGTCACAGATACGCAGTATTTT. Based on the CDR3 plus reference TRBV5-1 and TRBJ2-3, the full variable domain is KAGVTQTPRYLIKTRGQQVTLSCSPISGHRSVSWYQQTPGQGLQFLFEYFSETQRNKGNFPGRFSGRQFSNSRSEMNVSTLELGDSALYLCASSLVLAGVTDTQYFGPGTRLTVL.

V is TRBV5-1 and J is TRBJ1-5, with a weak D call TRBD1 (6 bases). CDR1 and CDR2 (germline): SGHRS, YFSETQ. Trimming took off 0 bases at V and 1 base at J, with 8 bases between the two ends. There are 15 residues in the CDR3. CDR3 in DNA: TGCGCCAGCAGCTTGGGGGGGACAAGCAATCAGCCCCAGCATTTT. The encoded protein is CASSLGGTSNQPQHF.

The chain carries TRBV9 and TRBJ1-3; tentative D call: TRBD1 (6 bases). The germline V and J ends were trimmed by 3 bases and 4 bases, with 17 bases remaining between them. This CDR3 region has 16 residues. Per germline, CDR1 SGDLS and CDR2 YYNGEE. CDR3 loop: CASSENRGGGGNTIYF. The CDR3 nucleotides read TGTGCCAGCAGCGAGAACCGAGGGGGTGGCGGAAACACCATATATTTT. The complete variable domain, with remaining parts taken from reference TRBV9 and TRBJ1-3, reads DSGVTQTPKHLITATGQRVTLRCSPRSGDLSVYWYQQSLDQGLQFLIQYYNGEERAKGNILERFSAQQFPDLHSELNLSSLELGDSALYFCASSENRGGGGNTIYFGEGSWLTVV.

The CDR3 DNA is TGTGCCAGCAGCGTAGCTTTCGGGGGGTCTTATGAAAAACTGTTTTTT. Amino acid sequence: CASSVAFGGSYEKLFF. This chain links TRBV9 with TRBJ1-4; TRBD1 might be the D (5 bases). Germline values: CDR1 SGDLS, CDR2 YYNGEE. Trimming shortened V by 0 bases and J by 6 bases, and 15 bases separated the two germline ends. This CDR3 spans 16 amino acids.

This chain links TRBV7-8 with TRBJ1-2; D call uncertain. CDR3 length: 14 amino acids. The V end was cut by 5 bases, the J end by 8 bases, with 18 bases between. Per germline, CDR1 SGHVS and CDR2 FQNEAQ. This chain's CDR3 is CASSLRSMAGGYTF. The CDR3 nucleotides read TGTGCCAGCAGCCTCAGATCTATGGCGGGCGGCTACACCTTC.

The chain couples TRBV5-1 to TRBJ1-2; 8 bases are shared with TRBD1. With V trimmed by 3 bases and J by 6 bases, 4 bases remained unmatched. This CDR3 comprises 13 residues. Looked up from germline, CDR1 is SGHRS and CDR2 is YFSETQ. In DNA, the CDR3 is TGCGCCAGCAGCTCGGACAGGGTGAATGGCTACACCTTC. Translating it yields CASSSDRVNGYTF.

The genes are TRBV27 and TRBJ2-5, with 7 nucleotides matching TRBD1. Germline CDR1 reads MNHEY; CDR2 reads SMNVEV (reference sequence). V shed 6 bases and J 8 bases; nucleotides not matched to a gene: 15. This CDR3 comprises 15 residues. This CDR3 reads CASRDSLDRAGTQYF. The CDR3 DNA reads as TGTGCCAGCAGGGACTCCCTAGACAGGGCAGGCACCCAGTACTTC.

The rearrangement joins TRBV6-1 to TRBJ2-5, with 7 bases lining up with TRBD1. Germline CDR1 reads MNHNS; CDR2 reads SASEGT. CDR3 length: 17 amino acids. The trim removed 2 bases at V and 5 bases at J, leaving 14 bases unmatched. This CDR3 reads CASSELGTVIIKETQYF. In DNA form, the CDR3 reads TGTGCCAGCAGTGAACTTGGGACAGTAATCATCAAGGAGACCCAGTACTTC.

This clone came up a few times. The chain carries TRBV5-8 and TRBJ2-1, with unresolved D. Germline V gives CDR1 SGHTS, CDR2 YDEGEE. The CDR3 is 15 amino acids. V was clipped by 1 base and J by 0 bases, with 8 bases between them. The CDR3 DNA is TGTGCCAGCAGCTTGAGTCTCGGCTCCTACAATGAGCAGTTCTTC. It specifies CASSLSLGSYNEQFF. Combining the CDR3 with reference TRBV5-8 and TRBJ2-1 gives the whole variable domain EAGVTQSPTHLIKTRGQQATLRCSPISGHTSVYWYQQALGLGLQFLLWYDEGEERNRGNFPPRFSGRQFPNYSSELNVNALELEDSALYLCASSLSLGSYNEQFFGPGTRLTVL.

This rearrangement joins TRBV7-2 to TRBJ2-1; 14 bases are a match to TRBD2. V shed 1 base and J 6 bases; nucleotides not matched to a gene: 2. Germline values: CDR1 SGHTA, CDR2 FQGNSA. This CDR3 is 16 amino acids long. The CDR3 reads CASSLGGLAGVNEQFF. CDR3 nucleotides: TGTGCCAGCAGCTTAGGGGGACTAGCGGGGGTCAATGAGCAGTTCTTC. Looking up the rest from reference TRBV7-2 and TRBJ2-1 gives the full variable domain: GAGVSQSPSNKVTEKGKDVELRCDPISGHTALYWYRQSLGQGLEFLIYFQGNSAPDKSGLPSDRFSAERTGGSVSTLTIQRTQQEDSAVYLCASSLGGLAGVNEQFFGPGTRLTVL.